The 19 T cell receptor beta chains in this list originate from one sample, sequenced in a study of identifying expanded T cells in peripheral blood. Assay used: immunoSEQ multiplex PCR; TCRdb lists only in-frame clones, some missing. The table lists over 90,000 clones, 70% to 90% of them singletons. Source material: blood. These receptors were taken from a person between 18 and 75 years old in good health.

About this clone: Germline and junction disagree at one end, which may indicate a read error. CDR3 in amino acids: CASSEEHRTGLNQPQHF. Written as DNA, the CDR3 is TGTGCCAGCAGCGAAGAACATAGGACAGGGCTTAATCAGCCCCAGCATTTT. V and J are TRBV6-1 and TRBJ1-5; 8 bases map to TRBD1. The CDR3 extends over 17 amino acids. Germline CDR1 MNHNS, CDR2 SASEGT.

This clone was detected only once. This chain joins TRBV4-3 and TRBJ2-2; D gene ambiguous. This CDR3 has 14 residues. Germline assignment: CDR1 LGHNA and CDR2 YSLEER. The V and J ends lost 0 bases and 3 bases respectively, with 5 bases between them. CDR3 loop: CASSQDIHTGELFF. The CDR3 nucleotides read TGCGCCAGCAGCCAAGATATCCACACCGGGGAGCTGTTTTTT.

The chain joins TRBV13 to TRBJ2-5; D is unresolved. There are 12 residues in the CDR3. With 5 bases removed from V and 4 bases from J, the gap between germline ends came to 8 bases. The germline V gene encodes CDR1 PRHDT and CDR2 FYEKMQ (reference sequence). The DNA for the CDR3 is TGTGCCAGCAGCGTACAAGGAGAGACCCAGTACTTC. Encoded protein: CASSVQGETQYF.

The J gene is TRBJ1-1, the V gene TRBV5-1, with D perhaps TRBD1 (5 bases). The CDR3 covers 15 residues. Germline CDR1 SGHRS, CDR2 YFSETQ. Trimming stripped 5 bases from V and 4 bases from J, with 18 bases between. CDR3 residues: CASRAGSGGRTEAFF. The DNA of the CDR3 is TGCGCCAGCAGGGCGGGGTCCGGGGGACGCACTGAAGCTTTCTTT.

CDR3 sequence (DNA): TGTGCCAGCAGCTTAAATGGGGGTGGCGACGAGCAGTACTTC. It yields the protein CASSLNGGGDEQYF. The chain joins TRBV11-2 to TRBJ2-7; tentatively, D is TRBD1 or TRBD2 (5 bases each). The CDR3 has 14 residues. Trimming stripped 2 bases from V and 5 bases from J, with 13 bases between. Germline V gene lookup returns CDR1 SGHAT and CDR2 FQNNGV.

The CDR3 DNA sequence: TGTGCCAGCTCACCCGGGACAGGGCCCTACGAGCAGTACTTC. Protein: CASSPGTGPYEQYF. The chain has TRBV18 and TRBJ2-7; 9 nucleotides line up with TRBD1. Germline values: CDR1 KGHSH, CDR2 LQKENI. V shed 3 bases and J 2 bases; nucleotides not matched to a gene: 2. This CDR3 region has 14 residues.

Only one count was recorded for this clone. This chain joins TRBV9 and TRBJ2-5; 8 bases line up with TRBD2. Germline V gene sequence: CDR1 SGDLS, CDR2 YYNGEE. J was trimmed by 4 bases and V by 3 bases; bases with no gene match: 11. CDR3 length: 16 amino acids. This CDR3 is CASSGGRRELGETQYF. The CDR3 DNA follows: TGTGCCAGCAGCGGCGGGAGGCGGGAGTTGGGAGAGACCCAGTACTTC.

This clone was recorded once. This chain uses TRBV4-3 with TRBJ1-2, with a possible D match to TRBD1 (6 bases). The CDR3 has 15 residues. The germline V and J ends were trimmed by 0 bases and 4 bases, with 12 bases remaining between them. Germline-derived CDR1 and CDR2 are LGHNA and YSLEER. CDR3: CASSQENTGPYGYTF. CDR3 nucleotides: TGCGCCAGCAGCCAAGAGAATACAGGGCCCTATGGCTACACCTTC.

This clone was counted a few times. V is TRBV19 and J is TRBJ1-5, with D maybe TRBD1 (6 bases). Germline assignment: CDR1 LNHDA and CDR2 SQIVND (reference sequence). Trimming left V 3 bases short and J 3 bases short, with 12 bases between. This CDR3 region has 15 residues. CDR3 bases: TGTGCCAGTAGTATTGGGGGGGCCGTCAATCAGCCCCAGCATTTT. It is translated as CASSIGGAVNQPQHF.

This chain connects TRBV18 to TRBJ1-4; D gene unclear. Between the trimmed V and J ends, which lost 1 base and 8 bases, there was a span of 20 bases. CDR1 is KGHSH and CDR2 is LQKENI in the germline V gene. The CDR3 has 17 amino acids. CDR3 sequence (DNA): TGTGCCAGCTCACCACAAGTTATACGCGGGTCAGAGGAAAAACTGTTTTTT. It specifies CASSPQVIRGSEEKLFF.

V usage is TRBV2 and J usage is TRBJ2-5, with D perhaps TRBD1 (6 bases). The CDR3 extends over 17 amino acids. V lost 6 bases to trimming and J lost 2 bases, with 22 bases between them. Per germline, CDR1 SNHLY and CDR2 FYNNEI. The CDR3 nucleotides read TGTGCCAGCAGGTCAATGGAAAGGGGGAGAGGACAAGAGACCCAGTACTTC. Amino acids: CASRSMERGRGQETQYF.

This clone was seen only once. The V call is TRBV18, the J call TRBJ2-2; the D gene is possibly TRBD1 (6 bases). Germline V gives CDR1 KGHSH, CDR2 LQKENI. The CDR3 has 16 amino acids. Trimming removed 1 base at V and 3 bases at J, with 12 bases between. Here the CDR3 DNA reads TGTGCCAGCTCACCACAAGATGGACAGCACACCGGGGAGCTGTTTTTT. It codes for CASSPQDGQHTGELFF. The variable domain in full, with the rest retrieved from reference TRBV18 and TRBJ2-2, is NAGVMQNPRHLVRRRGQEARLRCSPMKGHSHVYWYRQLPEEGLKFMVYLQKENIIDESGMPKERFSAEFPKEGPSILRIQQVVRGDSAAYFCASSPQDGQHTGELFFGEGSRLTVL.

This clone was detected once. The chain employs TRBV7-2 and TRBJ1-2; D remains ambiguous. This CDR3 is built from 14 residues. CDR1 is SGHTA and CDR2 is FQGNSA in the germline V gene. V lost 5 bases and J lost 2, with 12 bases in between. CDR3 sequence reads: CASSPYGDNYGYTF. CDR3 nucleotide sequence: TGTGCCAGCAGCCCCTACGGCGACAACTATGGCTACACCTTC.

CDR3 loop: CAWSALWQNTEAFF. The DNA of the CDR3 is TGTGCCTGGAGTGCGCTTTGGCAGAACACTGAAGCTTTCTTT. The V and J genes are TRBV30 and TRBJ1-1; the D is unclear. This CDR3 has 14 amino acids. The germline CDR1 and CDR2 sequences are GTSNPN and SVGIG (reference sequence). V was clipped by 1 base and J by 1 base, with 10 bases between them.

This chain uses TRBV9 with TRBJ1-1, with D possibly TRBD1 on 5 matching bases. The CDR3 is 14 amino acids. Trimming pared 2 bases from V and 3 bases from J, leaving 11 bases between. CDR1 and CDR2 (germline): SGDLS, YYNGEE. CDR3: CASSVAVRDTEAFF. CDR3 nucleotide sequence: TGTGCCAGCAGCGTGGCAGTCAGGGACACTGAAGCTTTCTTT.

This clone was seen only a few times. V gene TRBV15 combines with J gene TRBJ2-5; no clear D. Germline CDR1 is LNHNV and CDR2 is YYDKDF (reference sequence). The CDR3 consists of 15 residues. The V gene lost 0 bases and the J gene lost 4 bases, with 12 bases spanning the gap. The CDR3 sequence: CATSRDKGLGETQYF. The CDR3 bases are TGTGCCACCAGCAGAGATAAGGGCCTAGGAGAGACCCAGTACTTC.

This clone was seen once. This sequence joins TRBV6-1 and TRBJ1-4; 7 bases line up with TRBD1. The CDR3 is 14 amino acids. Looked up from germline, CDR1 is MNHNS and CDR2 is SASEGT. Trimming took 6 bases from V and 3 from J; bases not matched to a gene: 4. CDR3 in amino acids: CASSAGTANEKLFF. CDR3 DNA sequence: TGTGCCAGCAGCGCCGGGACAGCTAATGAAAAACTGTTTTTT.

J is TRBJ2-1 and V is TRBV7-2, with 13 nucleotides matching TRBD2. Per the germline V gene, CDR1 is SGHTA and CDR2 is FQGNSA. There are 17 residues in the CDR3. Germline trimming cut 6 bases from V and 8 bases from J; bases unmatched to any gene: 13. CDR3 DNA sequence: TGTGCCAGCAGTCGGAGACTAGCGGGGGGATTATACCATGAGCAGTTCTTC. Protein: CASSRRLAGGLYHEQFF. Filled out from reference TRBV7-2 and TRBJ2-1, the complete variable domain reads GAGVSQSPSNKVTEKGKDVELRCDPISGHTALYWYRQSLGQGLEFLIYFQGNSAPDKSGLPSDRFSAERTGGSVSTLTIQRTQQEDSAVYLCASSRRLAGGLYHEQFFGPGTRLTVL.

The chain joins TRBV10-3 to TRBJ2-7, with D tentatively TRBD1 or TRBD2 (5 bases each). This CDR3 is 16 amino acids long. Trimming shortened V by 4 bases and J by 0 bases, and 16 bases separated the two germline ends. Germline lookup yields CDR1 ENHRY and CDR2 SYGVKD. CDR3 bases: TGTGCCATCAGTGCGACGACCGGGACGGTCTCCTACGAGCAGTACTTC. This sequence encodes CAISATTGTVSYEQYF.